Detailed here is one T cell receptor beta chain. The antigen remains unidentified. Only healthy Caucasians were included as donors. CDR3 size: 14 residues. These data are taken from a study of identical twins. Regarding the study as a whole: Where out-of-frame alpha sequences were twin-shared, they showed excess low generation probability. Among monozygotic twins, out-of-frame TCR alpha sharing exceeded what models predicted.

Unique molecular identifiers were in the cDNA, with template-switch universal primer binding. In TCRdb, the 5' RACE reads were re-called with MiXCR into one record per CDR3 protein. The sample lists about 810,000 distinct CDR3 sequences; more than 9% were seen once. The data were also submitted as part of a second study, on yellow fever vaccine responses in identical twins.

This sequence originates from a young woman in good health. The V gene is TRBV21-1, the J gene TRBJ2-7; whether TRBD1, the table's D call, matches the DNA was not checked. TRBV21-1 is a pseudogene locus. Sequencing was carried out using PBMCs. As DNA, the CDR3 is TGTGCCAGCATCTGGGAGCAGGGTCCCTACGAGCAGTACGTC. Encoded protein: CASIWEQGPYEQYV.